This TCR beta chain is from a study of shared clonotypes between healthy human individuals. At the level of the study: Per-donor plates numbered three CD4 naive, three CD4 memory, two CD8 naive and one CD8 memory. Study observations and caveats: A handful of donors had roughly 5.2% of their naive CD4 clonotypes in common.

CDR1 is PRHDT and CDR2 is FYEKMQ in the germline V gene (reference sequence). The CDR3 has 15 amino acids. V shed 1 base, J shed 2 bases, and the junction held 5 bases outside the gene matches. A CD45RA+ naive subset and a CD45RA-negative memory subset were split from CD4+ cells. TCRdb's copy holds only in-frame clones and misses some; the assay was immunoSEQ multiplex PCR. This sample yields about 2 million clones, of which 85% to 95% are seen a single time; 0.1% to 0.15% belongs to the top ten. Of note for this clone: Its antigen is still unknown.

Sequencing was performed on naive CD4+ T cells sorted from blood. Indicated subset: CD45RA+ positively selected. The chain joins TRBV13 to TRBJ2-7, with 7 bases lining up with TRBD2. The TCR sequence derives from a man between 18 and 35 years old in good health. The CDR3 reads CASSLAGGYPYEQYF. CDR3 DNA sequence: TGTGCCAGCAGCTTAGCGGGGGGTTATCCCTACGAGCAGTACTTC.